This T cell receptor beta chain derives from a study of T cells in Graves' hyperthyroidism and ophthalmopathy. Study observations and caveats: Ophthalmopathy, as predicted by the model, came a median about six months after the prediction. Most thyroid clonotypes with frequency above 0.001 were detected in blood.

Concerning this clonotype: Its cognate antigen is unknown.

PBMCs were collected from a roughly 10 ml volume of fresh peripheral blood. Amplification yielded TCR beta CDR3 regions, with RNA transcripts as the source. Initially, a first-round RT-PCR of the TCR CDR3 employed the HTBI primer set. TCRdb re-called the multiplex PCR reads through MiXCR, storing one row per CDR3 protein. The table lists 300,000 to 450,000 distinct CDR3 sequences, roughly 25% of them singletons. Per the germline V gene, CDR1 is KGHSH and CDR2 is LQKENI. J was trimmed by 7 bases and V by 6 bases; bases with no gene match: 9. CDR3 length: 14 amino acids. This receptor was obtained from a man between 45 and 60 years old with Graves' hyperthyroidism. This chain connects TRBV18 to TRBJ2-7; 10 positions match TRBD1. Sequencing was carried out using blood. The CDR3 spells CASSPGQGTKEQYF. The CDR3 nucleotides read TGTGCCAGCTCCCCGGGACAGGGGACAAAGGAGCAGTACTTC.